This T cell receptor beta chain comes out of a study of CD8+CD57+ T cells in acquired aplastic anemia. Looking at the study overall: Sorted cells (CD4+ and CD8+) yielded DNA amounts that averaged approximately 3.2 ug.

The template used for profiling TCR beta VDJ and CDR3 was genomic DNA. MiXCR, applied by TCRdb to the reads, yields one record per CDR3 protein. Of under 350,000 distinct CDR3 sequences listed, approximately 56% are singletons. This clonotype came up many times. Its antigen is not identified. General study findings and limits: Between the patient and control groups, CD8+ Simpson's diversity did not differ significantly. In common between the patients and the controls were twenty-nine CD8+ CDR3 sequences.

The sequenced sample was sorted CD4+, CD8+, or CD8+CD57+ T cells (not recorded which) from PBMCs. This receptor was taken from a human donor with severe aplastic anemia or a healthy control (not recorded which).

The CDR3 region is CAWNGGAPDSPLHF. In DNA form, the CDR3 reads TGTGCCTGGAATGGGGGGGCCCCCGATTCACCCCTCCACTTT. This sequence joins TRBV30 and TRBJ1-6, with a tentative D call TRBD1 (6 bases). The V and J ends lost 4 bases and 8 bases respectively, with 15 bases between them. Germline CDR1 is GTSNPN and CDR2 is SVGIG (reference sequence). This CDR3 has 14 amino acids.